These T cell receptor beta chains were read from a single sample in a study of blood T cell repertoires in COVID-19. TCRdb keeps only in-frame clones here, not all; method: immunoSEQ multiplex PCR. The table records about 50,000 clones, more than 70% of them present only once. The source material was peripheral blood. The origin of the receptors is an older woman with acute or convalescent COVID-19. CDR3s include the opening cysteine and the closing phenylalanine or tryptophan.

TRBV5-6	TRBJ2-1	CASSLEGLATHNEQFF
TRBV19	TRBJ2-1	CASSIGVGGLAAYNEQFF
TRBV5-1	TRBJ2-3	CASSITGTSGVSTDTQYF
TRBV6-4	TRBJ2-1	CASSSGRAGNEQFF
TRBV29-1	TRBJ1-2	CSVEAQGAVYGYTF
TRBV5-1	TRBJ1-6	CASSLGSGGSNSPLHF
TRBV14	TRBJ1-2	CASRPTGAGYGYTF
TRBV2	TRBJ2-1	CASSVSGSVVFF
TRBV6-5	TRBJ1-1	CASTGPGGNTEAFF
TRBV7-2	TRBJ1-1	CASRPDRVTEAFF
TRBV9	TRBJ2-1	CASSVAHGGAHEQFF
TRBV30	TRBJ1-6	CAWSGQAYNSPLHF
TRBV4-1	TRBJ2-2	CASSQEGTPTGELFF
TRBV7-3	TRBJ2-1	CASSLSTGVSNEQFF
TRBV3-1/TRBV3-2	TRBJ2-5	CASSAFERAQETQYF
TRBV6-5	TRBJ2-1	CASSYSSSGIVNEQFF
TRBV11-2	TRBJ1-1	CASSRVRGSDTEAFF
TRBV18	TRBJ2-1	CASSPGGVGQFF
TRBV7-2	TRBJ2-2	CASSRQGSNTGELFF
TRBV5-5	TRBJ2-5	CASSLYISVGAETQYF
TRBV6-6	TRBJ1-1	CASRIQGVENTEAFF
TRBV7-3	TRBJ2-1	CASSATGLAFNGNEQFF
TRBV19	TRBJ2-2	CASRSRDTGGNGELFF
TRBV5-6	TRBJ1-3	CASSFWGLGTIYF
TRBV5-1	TRBJ2-7	CASSLALEGEQYF
TRBV11-3	TRBJ1-2	CASSYRQGAGYTF
TRBV21-1	TRBJ1-6	CASSKRTGGRSSSPLHF
TRBV6-6	TRBJ1-2	CASSHRRSGTALGYGYTF
TRBV7-9	TRBJ2-7	CASSLWGENEQYF
TRBV6-5	TRBJ1-2	CASSSFKGGAHYGYTF
TRBV9	TRBJ2-2	CASSHLTSGNTGELFF
TRBV15	TRBJ1-2	CATSRDTGGYTF
TRBV3-1/TRBV3-2	TRBJ1-1	CASSQEWQGSTEAFF
TRBV15	TRBJ2-3	CATSRGTSGIDGADTQYF
TRBV2	TRBJ2-7	CASTPRPSGQYF
TRBV5-1	TRBJ2-7	CASSLGPGNRHEQYF
TRBV7-8	TRBJ2-5	CASSYAGPQETQYF
TRBV6-5	TRBJ2-3	CASRGGQGTDTQYF
TRBV7-2	TRBJ2-1	CASSLLKHNEQFF
TRBV6-4	TRBJ2-1	CASALSPAGKGASHYNEQFF
TRBV19	TRBJ2-1	CASSIVTSGLYNEQFF
TRBV9	TRBJ2-5	CASSVGGLAGGGETQYF
TRBV5-4	TRBJ2-5	CASSSPYGEDGETQYF
TRBV30	TRBJ2-1	CAWRRAGNEQFF
TRBV7-8	TRBJ1-5	CASSLTGGMEPQHF
TRBV5-1	TRBJ2-5	CASRGQALETQYF
TRBV2	TRBJ1-4	CASLGQNEKLFF